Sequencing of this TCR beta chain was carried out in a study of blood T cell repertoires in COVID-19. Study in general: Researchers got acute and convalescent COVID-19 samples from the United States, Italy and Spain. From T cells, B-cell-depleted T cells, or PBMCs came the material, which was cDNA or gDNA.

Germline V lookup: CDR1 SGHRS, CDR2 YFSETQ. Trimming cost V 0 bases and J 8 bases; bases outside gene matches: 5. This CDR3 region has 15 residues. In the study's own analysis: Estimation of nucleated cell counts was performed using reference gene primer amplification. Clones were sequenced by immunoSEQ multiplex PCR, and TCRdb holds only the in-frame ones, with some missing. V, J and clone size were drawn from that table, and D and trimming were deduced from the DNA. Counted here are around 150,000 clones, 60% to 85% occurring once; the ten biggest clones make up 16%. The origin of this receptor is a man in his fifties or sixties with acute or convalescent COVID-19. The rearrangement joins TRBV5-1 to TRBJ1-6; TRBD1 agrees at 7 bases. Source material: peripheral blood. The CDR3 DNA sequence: TGCGCCAGCAGCTTGGTTCGGGACAGAGATTCACCCCTCCACTTT. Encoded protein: CASSLVRDRDSPLHF.